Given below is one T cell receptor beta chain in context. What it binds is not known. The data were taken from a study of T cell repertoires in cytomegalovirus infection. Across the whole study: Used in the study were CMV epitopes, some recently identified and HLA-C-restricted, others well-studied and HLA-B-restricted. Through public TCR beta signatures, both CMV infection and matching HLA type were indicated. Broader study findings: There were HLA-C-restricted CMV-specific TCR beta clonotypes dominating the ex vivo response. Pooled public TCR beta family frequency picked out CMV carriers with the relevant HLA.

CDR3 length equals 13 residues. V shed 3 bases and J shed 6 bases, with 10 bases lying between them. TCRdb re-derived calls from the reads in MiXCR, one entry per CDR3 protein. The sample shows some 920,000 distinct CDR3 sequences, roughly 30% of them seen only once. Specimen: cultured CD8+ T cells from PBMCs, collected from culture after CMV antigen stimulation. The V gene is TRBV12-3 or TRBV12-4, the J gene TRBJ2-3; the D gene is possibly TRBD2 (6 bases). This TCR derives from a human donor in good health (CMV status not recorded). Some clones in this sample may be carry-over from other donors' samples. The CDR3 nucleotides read TGTGCCAGCAGTTTCGACAGCGGGGATACGCAGTATTTT. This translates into CASSFDSGDTQYF.